This TCR beta chain was sequenced during a study of shared clonotypes between healthy human individuals. The team ran DNA from unsorted PBMCs on ten immunoSEQ deep assay plates for sequencing. Profiled with immunoSEQ multiplex PCR; TCRdb holds only in-frame clones, not every one. The profile shows about 530,000 clones, almost 80% of them singletons. Germline V gene data show CDR1 as LNHNV and CDR2 as YYDKDF (reference sequence). The CDR3 is 15 residues long. V dropped 6 bases and J dropped 5; count of bases not matched to a gene: 13. The TCR comes from a woman aged 40-49 years in good health. Some clones in this sample may be carry-over from other donors' samples. The material sequenced was PBMCs. The rearrangement links TRBV15 to TRBJ2-7, with 7 nucleotides matching TRBD1. The CDR3 DNA sequence: TGTGCCACCAGTAAAAGAACAGGGGCCCCCCACGAGCAGTACTTC. Residues: CATSKRTGAPHEQYF.